This is a list of T cell receptor beta chains from one sample in a study of technical replicates of blood from a handful of donors. Sequencing was performed with immunoSEQ multiplex PCR; in TCRdb, only in-frame clones are kept and a portion is missing. The sample consists of 91,000 or so clones, about 95% of them appearing once. The sample comprised T cells isolated from PBMCs. These receptors all stem from a human donor in good health. CDR3s include the opening cysteine and the closing phenylalanine or tryptophan. The D gene is left open where the match is weak. Clone size is given for some rows only: seen once, a few or many times, or a class if the clone is expanded.

V	J	size	D	CDR3	DNA
TRBV27	TRBJ2-2	-	-	CASSFPSQGSTGELFF	TGTGCCAGCAGTTTTCCATCCCAGGGATCCACCGGGGAGCTGTTTTTT
TRBV25-1	TRBJ1-1	-	-	CASSVRGGNTEAFF	TGTGCCAGCAGTGTTCGGGGGGGGAACACTGAAGCTTTCTTT
TRBV19	TRBJ2-5	-	-	CASSTSPYFDGQETQYF	TGTGCCAGTAGTACTTCTCCCTACTTTGACGGGCAAGAGACCCAGTACTTC
TRBV10-1	TRBJ1-1	-	-	CASSFSRGGNTEAFF	TGCGCCAGCAGCTTTTCCCGAGGGGGAAACACTGAAGCTTTCTTT
TRBV7-9	TRBJ1-3	once	-	CASSTTKGGVGRNTIYF	TGTGCCAGCAGCACAACGAAAGGTGGAGTAGGAAGGAACACCATATATTTT
TRBV14	TRBJ2-7	-	TRBD2	CASSQEASGYEQYF	TGTGCCAGCAGCCAAGAGGCTAGCGGCTACGAGCAGTACTTC
TRBV6-5	TRBJ2-7	-	TRBD2	CASNPSGNSYEQYF	TGTGCCAGCAACCCTAGCGGCAATTCCTACGAGCAGTACTTC
TRBV9	TRBJ2-7	-	-	CASSVGGSSYEQYF	TGTGCCAGCAGCGTTGGAGGCAGTTCCTACGAGCAGTACTTC
TRBV7-2	TRBJ2-7	-	TRBD2	CASSSGLAGMYEQYF	TGTGCCAGCAGCTCCGGACTAGCGGGAATGTATGAGCAGTACTTC
TRBV7-9	TRBJ1-4	once	-	CASSFHPQGGNEKLFF	TGTGCCAGCAGCTTTCATCCCCAGGGAGGTAATGAAAAACTGTTTTTT
TRBV5-4	TRBJ2-3	-	TRBD2	CASSGTSGRPDTDTQYF	TGTGCCAGCAGCGGGACTAGCGGGAGGCCGGATACAGATACGCAGTATTTT
TRBV27	TRBJ2-7	-	TRBD1	CASSLFRDRGFPEQYF	TGTGCCAGCAGTTTATTCCGGGACAGGGGGTTCCCGGAGCAGTACTTC
TRBV29-1	TRBJ1-2	-	-	CSVEEEDLGGYTF	TGCAGCGTTGAAGAGGAGGACTTGGGAGGCTACACCTTC
TRBV2	TRBJ2-3	few	TRBD2	CASSGSGRITDTQYF	TGTGCCAGCAGCGGTAGCGGGAGGATTACAGATACGCAGTATTTT
TRBV19	TRBJ2-7	-	-	CASSGDYEQYF	TGTGCCAGTAGCGGGGACTACGAGCAGTACTTC
TRBV28	TRBJ2-5	once	TRBD1	CASSFGAGGFQETQYF	TGTGCCAGCAGTTTCGGAGCAGGGGGCTTCCAAGAGACCCAGTACTTC
TRBV6-6	TRBJ1-6	-	-	CASSYSNGLGSPLHF	TGTGCCAGCAGTTACTCGAACGGTCTGGGCTCACCCCTCCACTTT
TRBV30	TRBJ1-4	-	TRBD1	CAWSPTGPNEKLFF	TGTGCCTGGAGTCCGACAGGGCCTAATGAAAAACTGTTTTTT
TRBV5-6	TRBJ1-5	-	-	CASSLYPGMGGSNQPQHF	TGTGCCAGCAGCTTATATCCGGGGATGGGGGGTAGCAATCAGCCCCAGCATTTT
TRBV7-6	TRBJ1-5	-	-	CASSLDSFSNQPQHF	TGTGCCAGCAGCTTAGACAGCTTTTCCAATCAGCCCCAGCATTTT
TRBV6-5	TRBJ2-1	-	-	CASRWTGSSYNEQFF	TGTGCCAGCAGGTGGACGGGAAGCTCCTACAATGAGCAGTTCTTC
TRBV6-5	TRBJ1-2	once	TRBD1	CASSYIRQGSGYTF	TGTGCCAGCAGTTACATCCGACAGGGAAGTGGCTACACCTTC
TRBV18	TRBJ2-3	-	TRBD1	CASSPGQGARDTQYF	TGTGCCAGCTCACCCGGACAGGGGGCTAGAGATACGCAGTATTTT
TRBV27	TRBJ2-7	-	-	CATGVTDYEQYF	TGTGCCACCGGGGTCACCGACTACGAGCAGTACTTC
TRBV7-2	TRBJ2-2	-	TRBD2	CASSIGLANTGELFF	TGTGCCAGCAGCATCGGACTAGCGAACACCGGGGAGCTGTTTTTT
TRBV4-1	TRBJ1-5	-	-	CASSPLRGEVNQPQHF	TGCGCCAGCAGCCCACTACGGGGGGAAGTCAATCAGCCCCAGCATTTT
TRBV5-8	TRBJ2-7	-	TRBD2	CASSLMRTSGRLSSYEQYF	TGTGCCAGCAGCTTGATGAGGACTAGCGGGAGGCTGAGCTCCTACGAGCAGTACTTC
TRBV15	TRBJ2-5	-	TRBD2	CATSRETQRRREIMETQYF	TGTGCCACCAGCAGAGAGACCCAACGGAGGCGGGAGATCATGGAGACCCAGTACTTC
TRBV2	TRBJ1-2	-	TRBD1	CASRSGQGRPF	TGTGCCAGCAGATCAGGACAGGGAAGACCCTTC
TRBV2	TRBJ2-7	-	-	CASSGGLNYEQYF	TGTGCCAGCAGTGGGGGACTTAACTACGAGCAGTACTTC
TRBV28	TRBJ1-1	once	-	CASSLPPPTRGTEAFF	TGTGCCAGCAGTTTACCTCCTCCCACCCGGGGAACTGAAGCTTTCTTT
TRBV6-1	TRBJ2-2	-	-	CASSFTANTGELFF	TGTGCCAGCAGTTTTACAGCGAACACCGGGGAGCTGTTTTTT
TRBV7-3	TRBJ2-7	-	-	CASSEGGGSYEQYF	TGTGCCAGCAGCGAGGGAGGGGGTTCCTACGAGCAGTACTTC
TRBV11-2	TRBJ2-7	-	TRBD1	CASSSGQYYEQYF	TGTGCCAGCAGCTCGGGACAGTACTACGAGCAGTACTTC
TRBV2	TRBJ1-6	-	TRBD1	CASTTGQGYNSPLHF	TGTGCCAGCACTACGGGACAGGGATATAATTCACCCCTCCACTTT
TRBV28	TRBJ2-1	-	TRBD2	CASSRRFSGRAGSYNEQFF	TGTGCCAGCAGTAGACGGTTTAGCGGGAGGGCCGGGTCCTACAATGAGCAGTTCTTC
TRBV28	TRBJ2-2	-	-	CASSFLTAGELFF	TGTGCCAGCAGTTTCCTGACAGCCGGGGAGCTGTTTTTT
TRBV7-9	TRBJ1-2	-	-	CASSSWTDSNYGYTF	TGTGCCAGCAGCTCATGGACAGATTCTAACTATGGCTACACCTTC
TRBV6-1	TRBJ1-5	-	-	CASSGYTYQPQHF	TGTGCCAGCAGTGGCTATACTTATCAGCCCCAGCATTTT
TRBV4-2	TRBJ2-7	-	-	CASSVGGTADPYEQYF	TGTGCCAGCAGTGTTGGGGGGACCGCGGATCCCTACGAGCAGTACTTC
TRBV27	TRBJ2-1	-	-	CASSLLRERYNEQFF	TGTGCCAGCAGTTTACTGAGGGAGCGGTACAATGAGCAGTTCTTC